The T cell receptor (beta chain) described here comes from a study of shared clonotypes between healthy human individuals. Method: immunoSEQ multiplex PCR; TCRdb's copy keeps in-frame clones and lacks some. The sample lists some 2,000,000 clones; almost 96% were seen once. This clone was seen only once. Sample: naive CD4+ T cells sorted from blood. Described subset: CD45RA+ positively selected. This clonotype originated in a man between 18 and 29 years old in good health.

The CDR3 region has the DNA TGTGCCATCAGTGAGTCGAAGCTAGCGGCCCAAGAGACCCAGTACTTC. Its protein product is CAISESKLAAQETQYF. V and J are TRBV10-3 and TRBJ2-5, with 7 bases fitting TRBD2. The length of the CDR3 is 16 residues. The germline V gene has CDR1 ENHRY and CDR2 SYGVKD. Trimming at V came to 0 bases and at J to 1 base, leaving 5 bases not matched to a gene.